This TCR beta chain was found in a study of cytomegalovirus exposure and HLA in healthy donors. Study outcomes and limitations: Researchers left out some V segments, among them TRBV6-2 and TRBV6-3, as indistinguishable.

Amplification used 60 Vbeta primers and 13 Jbeta primers. Measured with immunoSEQ multiplex PCR; TCRdb has only the in-frame clones, and not every one. The data hold some 120,000 clones, with under 85% observed a single time. As regards this clone: The antigen remains unidentified.

CDR1 GTSNPN and CDR2 SVGIG come from the germline V gene (reference sequence). CDR3 length: 14 residues. V lost 5 bases to trimming and J lost 1 base; unmatched junction nucleotides: 7. This chain links TRBV30 with TRBJ1-1; 7 positions match TRBD1. The clonotype comes from a man aged 40-55 years in good health and CMV-seropositive. The sequenced material came from PBMCs. The CDR3 here is CAWGTAPSNTEAFF. The CDR3 DNA follows: TGTGCCTGGGGGACAGCACCTTCGAACACTGAAGCTTTCTTT.